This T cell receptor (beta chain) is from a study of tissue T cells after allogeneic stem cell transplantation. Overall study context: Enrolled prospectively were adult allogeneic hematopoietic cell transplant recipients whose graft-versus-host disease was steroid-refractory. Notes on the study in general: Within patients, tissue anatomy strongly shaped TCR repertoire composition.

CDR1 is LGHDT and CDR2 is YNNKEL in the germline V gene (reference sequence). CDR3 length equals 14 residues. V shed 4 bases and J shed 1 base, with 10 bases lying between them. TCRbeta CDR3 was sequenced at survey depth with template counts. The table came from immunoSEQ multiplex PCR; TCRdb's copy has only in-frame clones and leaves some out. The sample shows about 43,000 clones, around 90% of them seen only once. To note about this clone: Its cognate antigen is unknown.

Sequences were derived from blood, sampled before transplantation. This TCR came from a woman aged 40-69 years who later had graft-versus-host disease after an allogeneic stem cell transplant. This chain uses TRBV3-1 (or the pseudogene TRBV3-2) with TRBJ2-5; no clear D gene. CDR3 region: CASSLRPRQETQYF. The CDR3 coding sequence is TGTGCCAGCAGCCTCCGACCCCGCCAAGAGACCCAGTACTTC.